The T cell receptor beta chain described here comes from a study of blood T cell repertoires in COVID-19. Between the trimmed V and J ends, which lost 0 bases and 6 bases, there was a span of 9 bases. Looked up from germline, CDR1 is SGHTA and CDR2 is FQGNSA. The CDR3 loop spans 13 amino acids. Profiled with immunoSEQ multiplex PCR; TCRdb holds only in-frame clones, not every one. The data contain about 150,000 clones, more than 65% of them seen just once; the ten biggest clones take up approximately 10%. The clonotype originates from a man between 70 and 80 years old with active or convalescent COVID-19. The chain employs TRBV7-2 and TRBJ2-7; no firm D call. Sample: peripheral blood. The CDR3 loop is CASSLAQLVEQYF. CDR3 nucleotide sequence: TGTGCCAGCAGCTTAGCGCAACTTGTCGAGCAGTACTTC.